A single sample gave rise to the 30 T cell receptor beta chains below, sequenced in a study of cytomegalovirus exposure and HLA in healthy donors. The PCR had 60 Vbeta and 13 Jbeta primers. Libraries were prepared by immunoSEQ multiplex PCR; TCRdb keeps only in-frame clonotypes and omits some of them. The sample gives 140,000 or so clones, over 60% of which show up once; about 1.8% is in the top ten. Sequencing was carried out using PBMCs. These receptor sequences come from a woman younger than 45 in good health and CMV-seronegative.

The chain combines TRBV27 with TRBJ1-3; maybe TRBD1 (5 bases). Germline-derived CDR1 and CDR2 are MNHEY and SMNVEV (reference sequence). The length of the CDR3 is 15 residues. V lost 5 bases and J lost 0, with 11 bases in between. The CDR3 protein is CASSETGFSGNTIYF. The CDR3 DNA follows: TGTGCCAGCAGTGAAACAGGCTTCTCTGGAAACACCATATATTTT.

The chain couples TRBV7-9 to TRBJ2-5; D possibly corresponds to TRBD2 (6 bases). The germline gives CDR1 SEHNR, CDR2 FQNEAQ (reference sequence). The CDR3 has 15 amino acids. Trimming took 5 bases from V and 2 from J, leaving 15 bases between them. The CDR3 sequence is CASSTRAEGQETQYF. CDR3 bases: TGTGCCAGCAGCACCCGCGCGGAGGGACAAGAGACCCAGTACTTC.

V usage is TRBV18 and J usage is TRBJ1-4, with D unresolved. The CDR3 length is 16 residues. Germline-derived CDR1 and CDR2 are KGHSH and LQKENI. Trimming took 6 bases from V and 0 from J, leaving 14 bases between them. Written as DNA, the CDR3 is TGTGCCAGCTCCCTCGGTTCCGACTCAACTAATGAAAAACTGTTTTTT. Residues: CASSLGSDSTNEKLFF.

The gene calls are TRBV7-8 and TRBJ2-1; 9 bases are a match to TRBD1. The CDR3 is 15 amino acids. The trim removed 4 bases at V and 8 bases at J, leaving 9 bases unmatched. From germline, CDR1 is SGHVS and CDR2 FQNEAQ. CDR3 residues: CASSSPDRGIHEQFF. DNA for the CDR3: TGTGCCAGCAGCTCGCCGGACAGGGGAATACATGAGCAGTTCTTC.

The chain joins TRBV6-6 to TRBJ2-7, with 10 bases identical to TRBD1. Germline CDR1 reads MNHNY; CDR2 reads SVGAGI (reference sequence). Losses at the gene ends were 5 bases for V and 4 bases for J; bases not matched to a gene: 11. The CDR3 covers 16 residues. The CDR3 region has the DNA TGTGCCAGCAGTACCTCAGACAGGGGGCGCGGGTACGAGCAGTACTTC. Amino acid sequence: CASSTSDRGRGYEQYF.

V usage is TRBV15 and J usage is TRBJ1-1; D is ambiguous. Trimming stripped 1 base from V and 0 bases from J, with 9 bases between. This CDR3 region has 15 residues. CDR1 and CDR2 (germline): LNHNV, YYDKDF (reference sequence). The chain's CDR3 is CATSRGGEMNTEAFF. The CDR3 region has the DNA TGTGCCACCAGCAGAGGCGGGGAAATGAACACTGAAGCTTTCTTT. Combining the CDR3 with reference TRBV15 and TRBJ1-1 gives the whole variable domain DAMVIQNPRYQVTQFGKPVTLSCSQTLNHNVMYWYQQKSSQAPKLLFHYYDKDFNNEADTPDNFQSRRPNTSFCFLDIRSPGLGDTAMYLCATSRGGEMNTEAFFGQGTRLTVV.

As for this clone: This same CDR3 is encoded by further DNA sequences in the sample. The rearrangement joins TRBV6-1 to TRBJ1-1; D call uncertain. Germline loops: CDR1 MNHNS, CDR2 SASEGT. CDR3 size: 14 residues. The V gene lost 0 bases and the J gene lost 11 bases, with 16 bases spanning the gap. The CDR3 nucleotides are TGTGCCAGCAGTGAAGCGGATACCCCGGCTAGGGCTTTCTTT. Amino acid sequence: CASSEADTPARAFF.

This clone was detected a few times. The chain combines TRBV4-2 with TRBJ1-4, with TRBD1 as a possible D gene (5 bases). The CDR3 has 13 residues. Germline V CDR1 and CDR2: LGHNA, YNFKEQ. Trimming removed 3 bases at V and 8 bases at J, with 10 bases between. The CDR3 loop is CASSQGPGEKLFF. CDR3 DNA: TGTGCCAGCAGCCAGGGGCCTGGAGAAAAACTGTTTTTT.

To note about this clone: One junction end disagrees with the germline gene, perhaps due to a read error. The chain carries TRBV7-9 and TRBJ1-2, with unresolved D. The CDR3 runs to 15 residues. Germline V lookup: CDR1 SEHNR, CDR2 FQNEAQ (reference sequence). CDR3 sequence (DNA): TGTTCCAGCAGCTTAGAGGCCGGAGTATACTATGGCTACACCTTC. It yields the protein CSSSLEAGVYYGYTF.

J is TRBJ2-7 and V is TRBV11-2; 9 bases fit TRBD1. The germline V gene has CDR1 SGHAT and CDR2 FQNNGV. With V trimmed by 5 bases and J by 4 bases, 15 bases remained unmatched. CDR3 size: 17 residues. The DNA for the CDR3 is TGTGCCAGCAGCACCTACAGGGGGCTCGCTCTGAATTACGAGCAGTACTTC. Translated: CASSTYRGLALNYEQYF.

DNA for the CDR3: TGTGCCACCAGCAGAGTGGTAGACAGCCACTATGGCTACACCTTC. Translating it yields CATSRVVDSHYGYTF. The chain is built from TRBV15 and TRBJ1-2; TRBD1 might be the D (5 bases). The CDR3 spans 15 residues. Germline V CDR1 and CDR2: LNHNV, YYDKDF (reference sequence). The V and J ends lost 1 base and 3 bases respectively, with 12 bases between them. The whole variable domain, remainder taken from reference TRBV15 and TRBJ1-2, is DAMVIQNPRYQVTQFGKPVTLSCSQTLNHNVMYWYQQKSSQAPKLLFHYYDKDFNNEADTPDNFQSRRPNTSFCFLDIRSPGLGDTAMYLCATSRVVDSHYGYTFGSGTRLTVV.

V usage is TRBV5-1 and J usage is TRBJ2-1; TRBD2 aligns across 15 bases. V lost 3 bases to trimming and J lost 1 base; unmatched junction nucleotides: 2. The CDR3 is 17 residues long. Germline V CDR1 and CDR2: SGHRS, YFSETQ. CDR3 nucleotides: TGCGCCAGCAGCTGGGGACTAGCGGGGGGTTCCTACAATGAGCAGTTCTTC. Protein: CASSWGLAGGSYNEQFF.

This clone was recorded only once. CDR3 amino acids: CSVDAGADGYTF. In DNA form, the CDR3 reads TGCAGCGTTGACGCAGGGGCAGACGGCTACACCTTC. The chain couples TRBV29-1 to TRBJ1-2; D is perhaps TRBD1 (6 bases). CDR3 length equals 12 residues. Per germline, CDR1 SQVTM and CDR2 ANQGSEA. V shed 3 bases and J shed 8 bases, with 13 bases lying between them.

In nucleotides, the CDR3 is TGTGCCAGCAGTCGGGACAGGGAGCGTTCACCCCTCCACTTT. Translated, it gives CASSRDRERSPLHF. This chain connects TRBV6-1 to TRBJ1-6, with TRBD1 identical over 9 bases. The germline V gene has CDR1 MNHNS and CDR2 SASEGT. Losses at the gene ends were 5 bases for V and 9 bases for J; bases not matched to a gene: 5. There are 14 residues in the CDR3.

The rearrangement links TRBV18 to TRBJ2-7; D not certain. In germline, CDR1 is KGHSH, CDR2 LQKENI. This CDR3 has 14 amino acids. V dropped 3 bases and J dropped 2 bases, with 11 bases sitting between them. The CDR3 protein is CASSPSSRAYEQYF. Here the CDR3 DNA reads TGTGCCAGCTCACCGTCCTCCCGAGCCTACGAGCAGTACTTC.

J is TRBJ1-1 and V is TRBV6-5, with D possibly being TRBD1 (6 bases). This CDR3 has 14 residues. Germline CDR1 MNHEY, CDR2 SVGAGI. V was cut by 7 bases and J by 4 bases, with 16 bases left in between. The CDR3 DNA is TGTGCCAGCATCTTAAACCGAGGGGGCACTGAAGCTTTCTTT. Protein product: CASILNRGGTEAFF.

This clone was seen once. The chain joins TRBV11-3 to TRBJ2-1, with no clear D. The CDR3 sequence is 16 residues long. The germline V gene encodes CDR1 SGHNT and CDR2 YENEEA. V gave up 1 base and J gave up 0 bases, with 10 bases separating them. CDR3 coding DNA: TGTGCCAGCAGCTTAGCCAGGATGAGCTCCTACAATGAGCAGTTCTTC. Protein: CASSLARMSSYNEQFF.

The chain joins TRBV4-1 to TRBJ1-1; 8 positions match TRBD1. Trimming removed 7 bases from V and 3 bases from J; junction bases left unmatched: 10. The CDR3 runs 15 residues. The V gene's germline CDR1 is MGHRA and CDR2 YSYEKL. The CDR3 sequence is CASTRQGTSYTEAFF. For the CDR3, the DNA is TGCGCCAGCACCCGACAGGGGACAAGCTACACTGAAGCTTTCTTT.

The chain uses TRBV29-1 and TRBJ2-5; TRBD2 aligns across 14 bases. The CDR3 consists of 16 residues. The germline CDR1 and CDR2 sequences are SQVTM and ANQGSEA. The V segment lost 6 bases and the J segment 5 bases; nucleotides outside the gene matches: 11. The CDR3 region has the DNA TGCAGCGTCGGGGGACTAGCGGGGGAAACCCGGGAGACCCAGTACTTC. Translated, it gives CSVGGLAGETRETQYF.

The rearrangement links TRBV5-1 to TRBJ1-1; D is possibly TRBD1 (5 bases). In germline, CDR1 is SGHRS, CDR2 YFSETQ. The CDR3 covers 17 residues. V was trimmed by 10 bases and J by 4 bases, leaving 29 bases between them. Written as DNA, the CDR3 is TGCGCCCGTTCCCTCCTAGGAGGGGTGAGGCGGTGCACTGAAGCTTTCTTT. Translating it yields CARSLLGGVRRCTEAFF.

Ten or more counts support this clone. CDR3 amino acids: CSVGAGGTDTQYF. In DNA, the CDR3 is TGCAGCGTTGGGGCAGGGGGCACAGATACGCAGTATTTT. The rearrangement links TRBV29-1 to TRBJ2-3; D is possibly TRBD1 (6 bases). V lost 4 bases and J lost 1, with 9 bases in between. Germline values: CDR1 SQVTM, CDR2 ANQGSEA. The CDR3 spans 13 residues.

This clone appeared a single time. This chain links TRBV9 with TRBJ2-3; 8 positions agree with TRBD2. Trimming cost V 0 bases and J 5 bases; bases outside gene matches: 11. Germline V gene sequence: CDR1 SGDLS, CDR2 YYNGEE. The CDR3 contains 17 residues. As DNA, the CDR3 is TGTGCCAGCAGCGTAGGTGGGGGCGGGGGGCCCCTAGATACGCAGTATTTT. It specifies CASSVGGGGGPLDTQYF.

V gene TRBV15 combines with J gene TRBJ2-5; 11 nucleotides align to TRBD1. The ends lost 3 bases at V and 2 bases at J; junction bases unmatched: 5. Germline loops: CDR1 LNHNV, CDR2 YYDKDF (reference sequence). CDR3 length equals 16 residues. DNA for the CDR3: TGTGCCACCAGCAGGGGGACAGGGGGAGGTCAAGAGACCCAGTACTTC. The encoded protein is CATSRGTGGGQETQYF.

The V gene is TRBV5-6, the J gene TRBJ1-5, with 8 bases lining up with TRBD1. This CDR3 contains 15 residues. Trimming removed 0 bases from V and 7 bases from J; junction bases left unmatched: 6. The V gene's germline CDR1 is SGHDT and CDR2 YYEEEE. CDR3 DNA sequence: TGTGCCAGCAGCTTGGCCGGACAGGGTGTACAGCCCCAGCATTTT. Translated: CASSLAGQGVQPQHF. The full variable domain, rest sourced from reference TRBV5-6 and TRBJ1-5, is DAGVTQSPTHLIKTRGQQVTLRCSPKSGHDTVSWYQQALGQGPQFIFQYYEEEERQRGNFPDRFSGHQFPNYSSELNVNALLLGDSALYLCASSLAGQGVQPQHFGDGTRLSIL.

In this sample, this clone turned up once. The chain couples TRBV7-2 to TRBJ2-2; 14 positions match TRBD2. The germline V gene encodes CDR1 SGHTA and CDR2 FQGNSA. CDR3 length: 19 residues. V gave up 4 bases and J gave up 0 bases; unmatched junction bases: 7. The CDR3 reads CASSSRLAGGFANTGELFF. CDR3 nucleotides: TGTGCCAGCAGCTCAAGACTAGCGGGGGGGTTCGCGAACACCGGGGAGCTGTTTTTT.

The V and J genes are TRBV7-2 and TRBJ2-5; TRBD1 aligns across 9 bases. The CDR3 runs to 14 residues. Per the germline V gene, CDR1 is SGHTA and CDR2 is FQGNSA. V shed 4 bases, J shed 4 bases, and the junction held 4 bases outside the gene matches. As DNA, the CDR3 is TGTGCCAGCAGCTGGGGGACAGGGCCAGAGACCCAGTACTTC. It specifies CASSWGTGPETQYF.

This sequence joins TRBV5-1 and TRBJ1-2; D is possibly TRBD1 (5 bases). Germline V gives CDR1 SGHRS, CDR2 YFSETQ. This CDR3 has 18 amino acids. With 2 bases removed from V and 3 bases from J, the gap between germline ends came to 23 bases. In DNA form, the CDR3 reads TGCGCCAGCAGCTTATCAGGTTGGGGCATCCCTACTGACTATGGCTACACCTTC. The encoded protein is CASSLSGWGIPTDYGYTF.

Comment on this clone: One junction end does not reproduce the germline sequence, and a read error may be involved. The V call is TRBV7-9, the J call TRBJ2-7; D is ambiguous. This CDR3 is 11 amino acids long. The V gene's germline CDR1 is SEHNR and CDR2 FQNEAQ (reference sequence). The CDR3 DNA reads TGTTCCAGCAGCCCTGCCTACGAGCAGTACTTC. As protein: CSSSPAYEQYF.

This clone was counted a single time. The CDR3 reads CSVMPLGGNSYEQYF. Here the CDR3 DNA reads TGCAGCGTTATGCCCCTGGGCGGGAACTCCTACGAGCAGTACTTC. The chain couples TRBV29-1 to TRBJ2-7, with D possibly matching TRBD2 (6 bases). The CDR3 is 15 residues long. Germline CDR1 and CDR2: SQVTM and ANQGSEA. The V gene lost 5 bases and the J gene lost 0 bases, with 17 bases spanning the gap.

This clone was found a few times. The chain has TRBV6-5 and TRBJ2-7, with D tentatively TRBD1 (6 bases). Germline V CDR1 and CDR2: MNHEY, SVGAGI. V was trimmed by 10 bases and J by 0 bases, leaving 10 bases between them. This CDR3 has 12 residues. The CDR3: CATSDSSYEQYF. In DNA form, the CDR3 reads TGTGCCACCTCGGACAGCTCCTACGAGCAGTACTTC.